This is a list of T cell receptor beta chains from one sample in a study of blood T cell repertoires in COVID-19. The table came from immunoSEQ multiplex PCR; TCRdb's copy has only in-frame clones and leaves some out. The table has tens of thousands of clones, around 80% seen once. Sequences were obtained from peripheral blood. The receptors stem from a man aged 70 or older with acute or convalescent COVID-19. Each CDR3 is given with its conserved first and last residue. Each record gives: CDR3 length, J gene, V gene, D gene, clone size, CDR3 DNA, CDR3 protein. The D gene is left open where the match is weak. Only some rows state a clone size, as once, few, many or a class for expanded clones.

length: 14
J: TRBJ1-3
V: TRBV7-9
D: TRBD1
size: few
DNA: TGTGCCAGCAGCAAGGACAGGGCCGGAAACACCATATATTTT
CDR3: CASSKDRAGNTIYF

length: 14
J: TRBJ2-5
V: TRBV27
D: NA
size: few
DNA: TGTGCCAGCAGCCCCGACAGATGGGGAGAGACCCAGTACTTC
CDR3: CASSPDRWGETQYF

length: 14
J: TRBJ2-3
V: TRBV19
D: NA
size: NA
DNA: TGTGCCAGTAGTTGGCGGACTAGCACAGATACGCAGTATTTT
CDR3: CASSWRTSTDTQYF

length: 15
J: TRBJ1-2
V: TRBV4-1
D: NA
size: NA
DNA: TGCGCCAGCAGCGTCATCGAGGGCCCTAACTATGGCTACACCTTC
CDR3: CASSVIEGPNYGYTF

length: 12
J: TRBJ2-1
V: TRBV6-5
D: TRBD2
size: NA
DNA: TGTGCCAGCAGTCTACCGGGGGGGAATACGTTCTTC
CDR3: CASSLPGGNTFF

length: 13
J: TRBJ2-1
V: TRBV10-3
D: TRBD1
size: NA
DNA: TGTGCCATCAGTGACAGGGGGCGCGCTGAGCAGTTCTTC
CDR3: CAISDRGRAEQFF

length: 17
J: TRBJ1-6
V: TRBV27
D: NA
size: NA
DNA: TGTGCCAGCAGTTTAGTGGGCTGGGGCCGCTATAATTCACCCCTCCACTTT
CDR3: CASSLVGWGRYNSPLHF

length: 14
J: TRBJ2-5
V: TRBV4-1
D: NA
size: NA
DNA: TGCGCCAGCAGCCAAGCAGGGGTTCGGGAGACCCAGTACTTC
CDR3: CASSQAGVRETQYF

length: 16
J: TRBJ2-2
V: TRBV19
D: TRBD1
size: few
DNA: TGTGCCAGTATCCGGAGACCGGGACAGGGGGCCGGGGAGCTGTTTTTT
CDR3: CASIRRPGQGAGELFF

length: 13
J: TRBJ1-1
V: TRBV19
D: NA
size: once
DNA: TGTGCCAGTAGTAATGGCAGGGACACTGAAGCTTTCTTT
CDR3: CASSNGRDTEAFF

length: 15
J: TRBJ1-1
V: TRBV5-1
D: NA
size: once
DNA: TGCGCCAGCAGCCTCGGAGGAGGTCGGGACACTGAAGCTTTCTTT
CDR3: CASSLGGGRDTEAFF

length: 16
J: TRBJ2-5
V: TRBV7-2
D: NA
size: NA
DNA: TGTGCCAGCAGCTTAGGGGCTAGCGAACGGGGAAAGACCCAGTACTTC
CDR3: CASSLGASERGKTQYF

length: 15
J: TRBJ1-1
V: TRBV6-1
D: NA
size: NA
DNA: TGTGCCAGCAGTGAACCGGGGGGCCCGAACACTGAAGCTTTCTTT
CDR3: CASSEPGGPNTEAFF

length: 15
J: TRBJ2-1
V: TRBV5-1
D: TRBD1
size: few
DNA: TGCGCCAGCAGCTCCGGACAGGGGGTGGTCAATGAGCAGTTCTTC
CDR3: CASSSGQGVVNEQFF